This entry concerns a single T cell receptor beta chain. This sample is part of a study of blood T cell repertoires in COVID-19. Study at large: Acute and convalescent COVID-19 samples came from the United States, Italy and Spain. PBMCs, B-cell-depleted T cells, or T cells were the source of the cDNA or gDNA that made up the material.

There are 14 residues in the CDR3. Germline values: CDR1 LGHNA, CDR2 YSLEER. Trimming left V 1 base short and J 2 bases short, with 9 bases between. As handled by the study authors: Estimation of nucleated cell counts was performed using reference gene primer amplification. Sequencing used immunoSEQ multiplex PCR; TCRdb keeps in-frame clones, though not all of them. V, J and clone size are those of that table, while D and trimming were read from the DNA. The sample has 390,000 or so clones, nearly 90% seen once. The sequencing sample was made of peripheral blood. This TCR came from a man aged 18 to 30 with active or convalescent COVID-19. V usage is TRBV4-3 and J usage is TRBJ2-7, with a weak D call TRBD2 (5 bases). The CDR3 reads CASSQAEGAYEQYF. In nucleotides, the CDR3 is TGCGCCAGCAGCCAAGCTGAGGGCGCCTACGAGCAGTACTTC.